This T cell receptor beta chain was recovered during a study of beta chain features in type 1 diabetes. Findings of the study overall: Within each of all four CD4+ subsets, Type 1 diabetes patients had TCRB CDR3s that were moderately but significantly shorter. Whether HLA type influences TCRB rearrangement remained unresolved here.

The study reverse transcribed the entire isolated RNA, so it sequenced expressed TCRB transcripts. This table comes from immunoSEQ multiplex PCR, and its TCRdb copy is limited to in-frame clones, with some not included. The data hold 640,000 or so clones, with roughly 13% observed a single time. This clone was seen more than once but under ten times. Antigen: not known. Sequenced sample: naive CD4+ T cells from blood. The clonotype comes from a man between 18 and 29 years old with type 1 diabetes.

CDR3 sequence: CAWSVWSGGAHEQYF. In DNA, the CDR3 is TGTGCCTGGAGTGTTTGGAGCGGGGGTGCGCACGAGCAGTACTTC. V is TRBV30 and J is TRBJ2-7; 8 positions match TRBD2. The CDR3 length is 15 residues. Per germline, CDR1 GTSNPN and CDR2 SVGIG (reference sequence). V shed 0 bases, J shed 5 bases, and the junction held 9 bases outside the gene matches.